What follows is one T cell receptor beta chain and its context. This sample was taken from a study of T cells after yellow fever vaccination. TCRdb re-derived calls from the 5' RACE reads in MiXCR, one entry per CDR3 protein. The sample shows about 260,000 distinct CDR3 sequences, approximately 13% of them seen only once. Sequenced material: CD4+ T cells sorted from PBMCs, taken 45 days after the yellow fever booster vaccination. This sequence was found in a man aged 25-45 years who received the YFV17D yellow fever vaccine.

Written as DNA, the CDR3 is TGCAGTGCCTCCCCCCGGGGCGCTGAAGCTTTCTTT. It is translated as CSASPRGAEAFF. The chain couples TRBV20-1 to TRBJ1-1; D might be TRBD1 (5 bases). CDR3 length: 12 amino acids. The germline V gene encodes CDR1 DFQATT and CDR2 SNEGSKA (reference sequence). With 6 bases removed from V and 6 bases from J, the gap between germline ends came to 14 bases.